This entry describes one TCR beta chain. Antigen: not known. Preparation of TRB cDNA libraries relied on 5' RACE carrying UMI labels. TCRdb reanalyzed the 5' RACE reads, giving one entry per CDR3 protein sequence and no DNA. The listing records about 53,000 distinct CDR3 sequences. Germline loops: CDR1 DFQATT, CDR2 SNEGSKA (reference sequence). The CDR3 runs 16 residues. The entry originates in a study of CXCR3-negative and CXCR3-positive naive CD8 T cells. Study overall: The study obtained some 150 million TRB reads, about 1.5 +/- 0.3 million per library.

Sorts performed in triplicate captured roughly 300,000 cells each from every CD8+ T cell subset. Within the CD8+ T cell compartment, naive cells were CD45RO-CCR7+CD27+CD95-. Whole-study results and caveats: Both naive subsets carried similar amounts of surface CD5, so TCR strength was inferred from TRB CDR3 properties.

Sample: naive CXCR3- CD8+ T cells from blood. Subset denoted: CD45RO-CCR7+CD27+CD95- naive CD8+ T cells lacking CXCR3 (TNR3-). The V call is TRBV20-1, the J call TRBJ1-2. This TCR was recovered from a human donor in good health. Some clones in this sample may be carry-over from other donors' samples. CDR3 region: CSARDLFEGANYGYTF.